Below, 10 T cell receptor beta chains from the same sample are listed, as sequenced in a study of T cells expressing NK-cell markers. TCRdb re-called the 5' RACE reads and gives one entry per CDR3 protein, without DNA. Its listing shows fewer than 400,000 distinct CDR3 sequences. The source material was blood T cells: a sorted CD56 or NKG2C T cell subset, CD4+ or CD8+ T cells, or bulk PBMC T cells (not recorded which). Receptors originate from a man aged 18-75 years in good health.

This chain joins TRBV20-1 and TRBJ1-2. CDR1 and CDR2 from the germline V gene are DFQATT and SNEGSKA (reference sequence). The CDR3 extends over 13 amino acids. CDR3: CSAINRANYGYTF.

This chain connects TRBV29-1 to TRBJ2-3; TCRdb names TRBD1, which stays unverified in the absence of DNA. The CDR3 is made up of 15 amino acids. Looked up from germline, CDR1 is SQVTM and CDR2 is ANQGSEA. The CDR3 sequence is CSVKTIGGWGDTQYF.

V usage is TRBV7-2 and J usage is TRBJ2-3. This CDR3 contains 15 residues. Germline CDR1 SGHTA, CDR2 FQGNSA. This CDR3 reads CASSPKGWGTDTQYF.

This chain joins TRBV30 and TRBJ1-2. Germline assignment: CDR1 GTSNPN and CDR2 SVGIG (reference sequence). CDR3 length: 15 amino acids. CDR3 loop: CAGVYGRELSGGYTF.

The V call is TRBV6-1, the J call TRBJ1-5; TCRdb reports TRBD1, a call that lacks DNA to check it against. Germline CDR1 reads MNHNS; CDR2 reads SASEGT. The CDR3 has 15 amino acids. The CDR3 region is CASSEWGQGNQPQHF.

The J gene is TRBJ2-7, the V gene TRBV18; TCRdb's D call of TRBD1 is untestable without DNA. Germline V gene data show CDR1 as KGHSH and CDR2 as LQKENI. This CDR3 comprises 15 residues. The CDR3 loop is CASSPQGTGYLEQYF.

This chain connects TRBV7-9 to TRBJ2-1. CDR1 is SEHNR, CDR2 FQNEAQ, per germline (reference sequence). This CDR3 contains 15 residues. CDR3 sequence reads: CASRSTPSSYNEQFF.

The chain carries TRBV7-2 and TRBJ1-1; TCRdb selects TRBD1, and the lack of DNA leaves this call unchecked. The CDR3 consists of 13 residues. Germline V gives CDR1 SGHTA, CDR2 FQGNSA. The CDR3 here is CASSLHREVLAFF.

The genes are TRBV5-5 and TRBJ2-3. In germline, CDR1 is SGHKS, CDR2 YYEKEE (reference sequence). This CDR3 is built from 12 residues. The CDR3 region is CASSYDVDTQYF.

The chain employs TRBV19 and TRBJ2-5; TCRdb's D call of TRBD2 is untestable without DNA. The CDR3 spans 20 residues. Germline CDR1 is LNHDA and CDR2 is SQIVND (reference sequence). The CDR3 loop is CASSTRWTSGGPDSQETQYF.